The rows below give T cell receptor beta chains drawn from one sample of a study of T cells in Graves' hyperthyroidism and ophthalmopathy. One entry per CDR3 protein results from TCRdb running MiXCR on the multiplex PCR reads. The data hold about 570,000 distinct CDR3 sequences, with roughly 50% observed a single time. Input material: peripheral blood or thyroid tissue (not recorded which). The source of these receptors is an adult woman with Graves' disease, either hyperthyroidism or ophthalmopathy (not recorded which). CDR3s include the opening cysteine and the closing phenylalanine or tryptophan. D genes are given only for firm matches. Only part of the rows carry a size: once, few, many, or a class if the clone is expanded.

j_call clone_size cdr3_length d_call v_call cdr3_nt cdr3_aa
TRBJ1-2 many 8 . TRBV20-1 TGCAGTGCTAAGGAGGGGGCCTTC CSAKEGAF
TRBJ1-2 many 16 TRBD1 TRBV28 TGTGCCAGCAGCCCTCCACCCGGGACAGGGTCCTATGGCTACACCTTC CASSPPPGTGSYGYTF
TRBJ2-5 few 16 TRBD2 TRBV7-2 TGTGCCAGCAGCTTCGGACTAGCGGGGGGGCCTGGGACCCAGTACTTC CASSFGLAGGPGTQYF
TRBJ1-5 many 15 . TRBV12-3/TRBV12-4 TGTGCCAGCACGGTAGGGAGGGATGGAAGTCAGCCCCAGCATTTT CASTVGRDGSQPQHF
TRBJ1-5 many 15 . TRBV12-3/TRBV12-4 TGTGCCAGCAGTAGAAACCCAACAAACAATCAGCCCCAGCATTTT CASSRNPTNNQPQHF
TRBJ1-5 . 15 . TRBV7-7 TGTGCCAGCAGCTTGGGGACACTACGAGATCAGCCCCAGCATTTT CASSLGTLRDQPQHF
TRBJ2-7 few 13 . TRBV20-1 TGCAGTGCTCCTCAGGGGGGAGGCTACGAGCAGTACTTC CSAPQGGGYEQYF
TRBJ1-1 . 16 . TRBV9 TGTGCCAGCAGCGTAATCCCACAGGGCCCAGACACTGAAGCTTTCTTT CASSVIPQGPDTEAFF
TRBJ2-7 many 12 . TRBV14 TGTGCCAGCAGCCACAGCCCCTACGAGCAGTACTTC CASSHSPYEQYF
TRBJ2-7 . 13 . TRBV15 TGTGCCAGCAGTTTACGGGGGGCGGGCGAGCAGTACTTC CASSLRGAGEQYF
TRBJ1-6 . 12 TRBD1 TRBV2 TGTGCCAGCAGTGAAGGCCGAGACAGGGTTCACTTT CASSEGRDRVHF
TRBJ2-5 . 12 TRBD1 TRBV29-1 TGCAGCCGCGGGACAGGGAAAGAGACCCAGTACTTC CSRGTGKETQYF
TRBJ1-5 . 14 . TRBV24-1 TGTGCCACCAGTGATACTGGGGTCAATCAGCCCCAGCATTTT CATSDTGVNQPQHF
TRBJ1-5 many 17 TRBD1 TRBV7-8 TGTGCCAGCAGCCCCCACCCAGACAGGGAAGGCAATCAGCCCCAGCATTTT CASSPHPDREGNQPQHF
TRBJ2-5 once 13 TRBD2 TRBV20-1 TGCAGTCAGGAGGCTAGCGGGAGAGAGACCCAGTACTTC CSQEASGRETQYF
TRBJ1-1 . 15 TRBD1 TRBV7-4 TGCGCCAGCAGCCACCCGGGACAGGGGGGAACTGAAGCTTTCTTT CASSHPGQGGTEAFF
TRBJ1-1 few 13 . TRBV25-1 TGTGCCAGCAGTGAATATCAGGGCACTGAAGCTTTCTTT CASSEYQGTEAFF
TRBJ1-2 once 13 . TRBV29-1 TGCAGCGTTGAAGTGGGACGGCGATATGGCTACACCTTC CSVEVGRRYGYTF
TRBJ2-7 . 15 . TRBV7-2 TGTGCCAGCAGGGCCGGACAGCGGGTAGTGTACGAGCAGTACTTC CASRAGQRVVYEQYF
TRBJ1-6 . 12 . TRBV2 TGTGCCAGCAGTGAAGCGGGGTCACCCCTCCACTTT CASSEAGSPLHF
TRBJ1-1 . 11 . TRBV7-9 TGTGCCAGCAGCGCTGCCACTGAAGCTTTCTTT CASSAATEAFF
TRBJ1-5 . 13 . TRBV6-6 TGTGCCAGCAGAACAGCAGGGCGACAGCCCCAGCATTTT CASRTAGRQPQHF
TRBJ2-5 . 15 . TRBV5-1 TGCGCCAGCAGCTTACGACTCCCTTACCAAGAGACCCAGTACTTC CASSLRLPYQETQYF
TRBJ2-7 . 15 . TRBV6-1 TGTGCCAGCAGTGCCAAAGGACAGAACAACTACGAGCAGTACTTC CASSAKGQNNYEQYF
TRBJ2-7 . 15 TRBD1 TRBV4-1 TGCGCCAGCCGCCCCTGGACAGGGAGCTCCTACGAGCAGTACTTC CASRPWTGSSYEQYF
TRBJ2-6 . 19 . TRBV7-8 TGTGCCAGCAGCTTGCTTGTCGGCCTAGCGCGCTCTGGGGCCAACGTCCTGACTTTC CASSLLVGLARSGANVLTF
TRBJ2-7 few 15 TRBD1 TRBV30 TGTGCCTGGAGTCCCGGGACAGGGGGCTCCTACGAGCAGTACTTC CAWSPGTGGSYEQYF
TRBJ1-1 . 12 . TRBV30 TGTGCCTGGAAAGGGGTGAACACTGAAGCTTTCTTT CAWKGVNTEAFF
TRBJ1-6 few 13 . TRBV9 TGTGCCAGCAGCAAGGACGGGGGTGAACCCCTCCACTTT CASSKDGGEPLHF
TRBJ2-7 many 13 . TRBV10-2 TGCGCCAGCCGGGACCCCCCGGAGTACGAGCAGTACTTC CASRDPPEYEQYF
TRBJ2-5 few 14 TRBD2 TRBV5-4 TGTGCCAGCAGACGACTAGCGGGAGAAGAGACCCAGTACTTC CASRRLAGEETQYF
TRBJ1-4 many 14 . TRBV5-1 TGCGCCAGCAGCTTTACAGGTGTTGGGGAAAAACTGTTTTTT CASSFTGVGEKLFF
TRBJ2-6 . 13 . TRBV29-1 TGCAGCGTACTTCCCGTCGGGGCCAGCGTCCTGACTTTC CSVLPVGASVLTF
TRBJ2-7 many 16 . TRBV6-2/TRBV6-3 TGTGCCAGCAGTTACTCGAATCGGGGGCGCGAGGACGAGCAGTACTTC CASSYSNRGREDEQYF
TRBJ1-5 many 15 TRBD1 TRBV9 TGTGCCAGCAGCCCGGGGGACAGGGAGCACCAGCCCCAGCATTTT CASSPGDREHQPQHF